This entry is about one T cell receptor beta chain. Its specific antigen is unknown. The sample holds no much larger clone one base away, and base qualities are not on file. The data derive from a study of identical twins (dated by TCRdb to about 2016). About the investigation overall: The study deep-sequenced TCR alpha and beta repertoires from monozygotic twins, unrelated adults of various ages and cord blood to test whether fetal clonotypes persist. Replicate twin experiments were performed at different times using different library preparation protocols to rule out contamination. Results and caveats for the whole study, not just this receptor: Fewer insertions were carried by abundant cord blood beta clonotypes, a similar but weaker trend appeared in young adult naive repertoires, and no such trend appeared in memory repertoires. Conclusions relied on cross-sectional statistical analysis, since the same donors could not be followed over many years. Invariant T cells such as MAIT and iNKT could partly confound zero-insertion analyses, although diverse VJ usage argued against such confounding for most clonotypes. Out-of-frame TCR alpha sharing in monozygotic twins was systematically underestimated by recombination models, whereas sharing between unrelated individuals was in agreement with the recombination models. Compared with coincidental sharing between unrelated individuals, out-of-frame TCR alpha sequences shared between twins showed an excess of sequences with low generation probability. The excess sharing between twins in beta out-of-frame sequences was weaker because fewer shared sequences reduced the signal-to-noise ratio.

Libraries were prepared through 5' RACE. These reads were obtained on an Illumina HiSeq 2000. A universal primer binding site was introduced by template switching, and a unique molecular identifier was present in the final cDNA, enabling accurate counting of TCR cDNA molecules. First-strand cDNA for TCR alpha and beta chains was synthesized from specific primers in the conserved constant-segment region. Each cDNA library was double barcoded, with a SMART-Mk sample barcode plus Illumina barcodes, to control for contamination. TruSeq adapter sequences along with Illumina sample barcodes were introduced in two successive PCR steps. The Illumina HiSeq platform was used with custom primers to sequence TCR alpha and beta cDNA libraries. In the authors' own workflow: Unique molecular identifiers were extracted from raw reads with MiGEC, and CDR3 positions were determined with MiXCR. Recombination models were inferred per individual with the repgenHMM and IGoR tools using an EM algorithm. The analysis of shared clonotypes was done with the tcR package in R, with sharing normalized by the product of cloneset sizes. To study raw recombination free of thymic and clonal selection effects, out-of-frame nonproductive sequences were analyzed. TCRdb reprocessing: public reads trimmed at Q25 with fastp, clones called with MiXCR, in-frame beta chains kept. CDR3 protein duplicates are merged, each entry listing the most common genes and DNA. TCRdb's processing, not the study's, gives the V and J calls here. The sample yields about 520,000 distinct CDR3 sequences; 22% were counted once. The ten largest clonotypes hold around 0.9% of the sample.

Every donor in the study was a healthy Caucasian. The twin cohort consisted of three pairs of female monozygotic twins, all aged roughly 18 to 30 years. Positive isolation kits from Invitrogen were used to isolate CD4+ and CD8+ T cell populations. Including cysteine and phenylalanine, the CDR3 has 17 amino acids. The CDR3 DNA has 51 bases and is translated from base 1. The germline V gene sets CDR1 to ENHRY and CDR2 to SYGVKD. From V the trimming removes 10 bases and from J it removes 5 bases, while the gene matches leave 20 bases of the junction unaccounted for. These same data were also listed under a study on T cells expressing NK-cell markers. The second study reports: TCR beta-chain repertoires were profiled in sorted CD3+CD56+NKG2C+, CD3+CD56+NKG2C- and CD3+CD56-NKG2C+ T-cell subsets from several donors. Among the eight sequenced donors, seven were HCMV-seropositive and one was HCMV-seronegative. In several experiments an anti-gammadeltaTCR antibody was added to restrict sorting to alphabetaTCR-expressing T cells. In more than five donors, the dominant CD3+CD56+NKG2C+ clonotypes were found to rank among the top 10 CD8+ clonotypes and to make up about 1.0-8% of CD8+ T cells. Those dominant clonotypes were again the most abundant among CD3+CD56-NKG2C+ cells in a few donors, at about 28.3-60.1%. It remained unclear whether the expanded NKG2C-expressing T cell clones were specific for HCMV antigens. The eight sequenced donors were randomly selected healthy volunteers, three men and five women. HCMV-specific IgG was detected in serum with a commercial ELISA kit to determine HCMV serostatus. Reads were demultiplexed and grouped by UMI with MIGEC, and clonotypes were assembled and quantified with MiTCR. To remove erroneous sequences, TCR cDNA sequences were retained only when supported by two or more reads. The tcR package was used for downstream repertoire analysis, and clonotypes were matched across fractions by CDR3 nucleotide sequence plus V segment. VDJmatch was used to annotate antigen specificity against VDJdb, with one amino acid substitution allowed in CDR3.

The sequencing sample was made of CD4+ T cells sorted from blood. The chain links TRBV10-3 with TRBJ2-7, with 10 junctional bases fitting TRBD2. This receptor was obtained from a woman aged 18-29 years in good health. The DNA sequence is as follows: TGTGCCACCTCTGTAGGCGCTAGCGGGGGTCTCGTGGACGAGCAGTACTTC. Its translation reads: CATSVGASGGLVDEQYF.